This T cell receptor (beta chain) is drawn from a study of T cells in Graves' hyperthyroidism and ophthalmopathy. RNA transcripts were the template for amplifying TCR beta CDR3 regions. HTBI primers were used for first-round RT-PCR of the TCR CDR3. TCRdb redid the calling of the multiplex PCR reads with MiXCR, one entry per CDR3 protein. The sample shows hundreds of thousands of distinct CDR3 sequences, around 13% of them seen only once. The CDR3 extends over 14 amino acids. Trimming cost V 10 bases and J 6 bases, with 18 bases left between them. The germline CDR1 and CDR2 sequences are MNHNS and SASEGT. Approximately 9.3 ml of fresh peripheral blood supplied the PBMCs.

The receptor was isolated from a woman aged 30 to 39 with Graves' hyperthyroidism that later progressed to Graves' ophthalmopathy. What was sequenced was blood. The rearrangement links TRBV6-1 to TRBJ2-2; either TRBD1 or TRBD2 may fit D (5 bases each). Written as DNA, the CDR3 is TGTGCCACAGGGACCCTCCGAAGACCCGGGGAGCTGTTTTTT. Translated, it gives CATGTLRRPGELFF.